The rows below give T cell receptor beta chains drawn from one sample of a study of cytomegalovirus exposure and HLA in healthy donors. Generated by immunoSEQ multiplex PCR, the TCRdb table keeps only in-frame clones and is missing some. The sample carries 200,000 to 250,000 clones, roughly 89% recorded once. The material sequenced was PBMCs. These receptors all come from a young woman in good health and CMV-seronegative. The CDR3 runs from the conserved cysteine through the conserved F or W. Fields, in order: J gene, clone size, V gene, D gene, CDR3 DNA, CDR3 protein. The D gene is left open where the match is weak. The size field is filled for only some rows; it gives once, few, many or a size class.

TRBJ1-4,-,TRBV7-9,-,TGTGCCAGCAGCCAAAGGGAAGCACAGGGTACTAATGAAAAACTGTTTTTT,CASSQREAQGTNEKLFF
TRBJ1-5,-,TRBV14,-,TGTGCCAGCAGCCAAGAAGCACAGTATAGCAATCAGCCCCAGCATTTT,CASSQEAQYSNQPQHF
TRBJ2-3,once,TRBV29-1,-,TGCAGCGCGGACCGCGGGAATGGAGATACGCAGTATTTT,CSADRGNGDTQYF
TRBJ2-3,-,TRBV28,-,TGTGCCAGCAGTTTAAGGGGGAGGGCCACAGATACGCAGTATTTT,CASSLRGRATDTQYF
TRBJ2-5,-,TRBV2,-,TGTGCCAGCGACTGGACCGGGGAAGGAGAGACCCAGTACTTC,CASDWTGEGETQYF
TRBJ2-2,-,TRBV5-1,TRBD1,TGCGCCAGCAGCTTGAGAGGACAGGGAGCCACCGGGGAGCTGTTTTTT,CASSLRGQGATGELFF
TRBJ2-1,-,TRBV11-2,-,TGTGCCAGCAGCTCAAGAATCGCGTACAATGAGCAGTTCTTC,CASSSRIAYNEQFF
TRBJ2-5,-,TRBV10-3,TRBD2,TGTGCCATCAGTGAGTGGGGCCTAGCGGGCTGGGAAGAGACCCAGTACTTC,CAISEWGLAGWEETQYF
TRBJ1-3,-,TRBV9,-,TGTGCCAGCAGCGTAGATATGAGGGGACACTCACGGGGAGACACCATATATTTT,CASSVDMRGHSRGDTIYF
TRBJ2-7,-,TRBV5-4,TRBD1,TGTGCCAGCAGAGAGGTGGGACAGGGGGCGTTGGTCCACGAGCAGTACTTC,CASREVGQGALVHEQYF
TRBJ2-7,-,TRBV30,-,TGTGCCTGGGCCCTTGAGGGTAGGTCCTACGAGCAGTACTTC,CAWALEGRSYEQYF
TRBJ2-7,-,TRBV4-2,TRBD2,TGTGCCAGCAGCCAAGATGCCGGTTATGGGACTAGCGGGGGCCTGTACTTC,CASSQDAGYGTSGGLYF
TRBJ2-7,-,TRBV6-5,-,TGTGCCAGCACAATTCAACCCGGTTACGAGCAGTACTTC,CASTIQPGYEQYF
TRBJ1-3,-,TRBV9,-,TGTGCCAGCAGCGCCCAGGATAACCTCTCTGGAAACACCATATATTTT,CASSAQDNLSGNTIYF
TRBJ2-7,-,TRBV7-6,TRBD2,TGTGCCAGCAGCTTACTTCCCACCGCGGGAGGGTCGACCTACGAGCAGTACTTC,CASSLLPTAGGSTYEQYF
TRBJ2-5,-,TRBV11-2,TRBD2,TGTGCCAGCAGCTTAGATGGTGCGGGAGTAGAGACCCAGTACTTC,CASSLDGAGVETQYF
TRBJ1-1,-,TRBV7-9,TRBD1,TGTGCCAGCAGCGGGACAGGGGTGAACACTGAAGCTTTCTTT,CASSGTGVNTEAFF
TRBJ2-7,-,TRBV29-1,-,TGCAGCGCCCGGAAATGGGGGCCGTTAGGGGAGCAGTACTTC,CSARKWGPLGEQYF
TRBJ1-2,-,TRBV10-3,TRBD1,TGTGCCATCGAATCCCCGGGACAGGACTGCTTCTTC,CAIESPGQDCFF
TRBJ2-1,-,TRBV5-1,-,TGCGCCAGCAGCTTGGATCTAGTTGGGTACAATGAGCAGTTCTTC,CASSLDLVGYNEQFF
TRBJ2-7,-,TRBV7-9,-,TGTGCCAGCAGCTTAATCGGGTCCTACGAGCAGTACTTC,CASSLIGSYEQYF
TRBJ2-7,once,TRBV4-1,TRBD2,TGCGCCAGCAGCCAACCACGGGGGGGTACCTACGAGCAGTACTTC,CASSQPRGGTYEQYF
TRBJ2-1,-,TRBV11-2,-,TGTGCCAGCAGCTCGCCTCTCCGGGTACGGTACAATGAGCAGTTCTTC,CASSSPLRVRYNEQFF
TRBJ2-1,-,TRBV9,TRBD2,TGTGCCAGCAGCGTAATCGGGGCTAGCGGCAATGAGCAGTTCTTC,CASSVIGASGNEQFF
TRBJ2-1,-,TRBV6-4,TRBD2,TGTGCCAGCAGTGTAGACGAGCGGGGTTACAACAATGAGCAGTTCTTC,CASSVDERGYNNEQFF
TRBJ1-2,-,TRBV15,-,TGTGCCACCAGCTCATATAATCCTCTGGAGTTGGGCTATGGCTACACCTTC,CATSSYNPLELGYGYTF
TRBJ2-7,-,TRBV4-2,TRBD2,TGTGCCAGCAGCCAAAGGACCGGGACTAGCGGGAGGAGCTCCTACGAGCAGTACTTC,CASSQRTGTSGRSSYEQYF
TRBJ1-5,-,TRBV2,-,TGTGCCAGCAGCCTGGTAGCGGGGGGGGATCAGCCCCAGCATTTT,CASSLVAGGDQPQHF
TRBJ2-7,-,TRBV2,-,TGTGCCAGCAGAGGAACCGGGACAAACTACGAGCAGTACTTC,CASRGTGTNYEQYF
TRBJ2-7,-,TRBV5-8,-,TGTGCCAGCAGGTTGACAGGAAGCTCCTACGAGCAGTACTTC,CASRLTGSSYEQYF
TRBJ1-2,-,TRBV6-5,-,TGTGCCAGCAGTACATCCCTCGGGGGGCACTATGGCTACACCTTC,CASSTSLGGHYGYTF
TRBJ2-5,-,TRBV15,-,TGTGCCACCAGCAGAGAAAGGGGTTTAGTGACCCAGTACTTC,CATSRERGLVTQYF
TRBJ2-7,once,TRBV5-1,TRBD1,TGCGCCAGCAGCTCTCGGGACAGGGGAGACGAGCAGTACTTC,CASSSRDRGDEQYF
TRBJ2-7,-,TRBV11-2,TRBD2,TGTGCCAGCAGCCCTGGACTAGCGGACTCCTACGAGCAGTACTTC,CASSPGLADSYEQYF
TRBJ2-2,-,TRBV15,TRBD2,TGTGCCACCAGCAGAGTGGCGGGGGGGCACGGGGAGCTGTTTTTT,CATSRVAGGHGELFF
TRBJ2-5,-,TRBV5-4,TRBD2,TGTGCCAGCCAAACTATAGCGGGAGGGAGGGAGACCCAGTACTTC,CASQTIAGGRETQYF
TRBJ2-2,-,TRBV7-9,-,TGTGCCAGCAGCGAAGACTGGCCTTCGAACACCGGGGAGCTGTTTTTT,CASSEDWPSNTGELFF
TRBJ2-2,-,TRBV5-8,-,TGTGCCAGCACGACTAGGGGGCGAGGGACCGGGGAGCTGTTTTTT,CASTTRGRGTGELFF
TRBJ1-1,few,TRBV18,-,TGTGCCAGCTCACCCAGTTCCCGGAACACTGAAGCTTTCTTT,CASSPSSRNTEAFF
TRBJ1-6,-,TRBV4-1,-,TGCGCCAGCAGCCAAGCCGGGGTGTCACCCCTCCACTTT,CASSQAGVSPLHF
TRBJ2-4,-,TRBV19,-,TGTGCCAGTAGTATGGAAGGGGGGGGAAACATTCAGTACTTC,CASSMEGGGNIQYF
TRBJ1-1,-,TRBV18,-,TGTGCCAGCTCACCTCAGGGTGTCACTGAAGCTTTCTTT,CASSPQGVTEAFF
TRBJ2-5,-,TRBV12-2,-,TGTGCAAGTCGCTTCACGGGAGAGACCCAGTACTTC,CASRFTGETQYF
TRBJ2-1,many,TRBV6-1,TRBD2,TGTGCCAGCAGTGAACTAGCGGAGGGAGGGAATGAGCAGTTCTTC,CASSELAEGGNEQFF
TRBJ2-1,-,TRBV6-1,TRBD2,TGTGCCAGCAGTGAACCGAGCGGGAGACCACCCGGAGGGTACAATGAGCAGTTCTTC,CASSEPSGRPPGGYNEQFF
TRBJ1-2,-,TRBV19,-,TGTGCCAGTAGTATAAGTGGGGGCCCGCATGGCTACACCTTC,CASSISGGPHGYTF
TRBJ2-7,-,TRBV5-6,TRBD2,TGTGCCAGCAGTTGGGGGACTAGCGGACACGAGCAGTACTTC,CASSWGTSGHEQYF
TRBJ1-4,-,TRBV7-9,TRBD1,TGTGCCAGCAGCGTCTGGACAGGTACTAATGAAAAACTGTTTTTT,CASSVWTGTNEKLFF